The present T cell receptor beta chain was sequenced within a study of CD8 T cells in Susac syndrome. The CDR3 length is 14 residues. V lost 7 bases and J lost 0, with 14 bases in between. Germline V CDR1 and CDR2: DFQATT, SNEGSKA (reference sequence). After extraction with the RNeasy kit, roughly 0.45 to 1 ug of the RNA was reverse transcribed using random hexamers. Amplification of the TCR beta CDR3 was carried out by immunoSEQ multiplex PCR, which spanned a total of 54 Vbeta and 13 Jbeta segments. TCRdb fed the immunoSEQ multiplex PCR reads into MiXCR, producing one record per CDR3 protein. The sample contains about 200,000 distinct CDR3 sequences, around 95% of which appear only once. With respect to this clonotype: The antigen is not known.

Broader study findings: Only a relatively small number of individuals were included in the TCR sequencing and HLA analysis.

Healthy donors served as age- and sex-matched controls. Sequencing was performed on CD4+ T cells from PBMCs. The clonotype was recovered from a human donor in good health. The J gene is TRBJ2-3, the V gene TRBV20-1; no reliable D call. CDR3 loop: CSGISGTSTDTQYF. The DNA for the CDR3 is TGCAGTGGGATCTCGGGCACTAGCACAGATACGCAGTATTTT.